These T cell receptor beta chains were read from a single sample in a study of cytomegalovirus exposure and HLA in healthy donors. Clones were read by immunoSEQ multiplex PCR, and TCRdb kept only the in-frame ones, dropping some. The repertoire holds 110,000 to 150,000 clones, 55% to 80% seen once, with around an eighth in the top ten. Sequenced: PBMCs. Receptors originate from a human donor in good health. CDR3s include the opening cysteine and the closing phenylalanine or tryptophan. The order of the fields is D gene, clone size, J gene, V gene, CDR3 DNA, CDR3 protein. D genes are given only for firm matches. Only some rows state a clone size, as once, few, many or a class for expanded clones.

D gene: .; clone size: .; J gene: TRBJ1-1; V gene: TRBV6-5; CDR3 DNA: TGTGCCAGCAGTCAGGGTTCAAACACTGAAGCTTTCTTT; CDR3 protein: CASSQGSNTEAFF
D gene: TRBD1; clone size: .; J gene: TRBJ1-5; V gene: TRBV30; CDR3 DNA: TGTGCCTGGAGGGGCCGCAAATCCGGGACAGAGAACAATCAGCCCCAGCATTTT; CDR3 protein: CAWRGRKSGTENNQPQHF
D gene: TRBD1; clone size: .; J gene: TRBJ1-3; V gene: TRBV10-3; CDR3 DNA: TGTGCCTCACAGGGGTCTGGAAACACCATATATTTT; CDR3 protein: CASQGSGNTIYF
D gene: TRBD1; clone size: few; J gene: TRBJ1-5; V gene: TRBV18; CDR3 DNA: TGTGCCAGCTCACCAGTGGACAGGGAAGACCAGCCCCAGCATTTT; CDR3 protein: CASSPVDREDQPQHF
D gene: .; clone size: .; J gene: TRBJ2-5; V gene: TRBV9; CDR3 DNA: TGTGCCAGCAGCGTCAGGGGAACAGGAGAGACCCAGTACTTC; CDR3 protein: CASSVRGTGETQYF
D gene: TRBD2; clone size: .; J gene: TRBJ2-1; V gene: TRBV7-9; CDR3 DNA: TGTGCCAGCAGCCCCCTAGCGGGAGGGTACAATGAGCAGTTCTTC; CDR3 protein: CASSPLAGGYNEQFF
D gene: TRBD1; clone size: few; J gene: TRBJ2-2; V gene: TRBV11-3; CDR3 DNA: TGTGCCAGCAGCTCGGACAGGGACACCGGGGAGCTGTTTTTT; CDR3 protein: CASSSDRDTGELFF
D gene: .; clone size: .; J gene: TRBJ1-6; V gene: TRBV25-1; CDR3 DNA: TGTGCCAGCAGTGACGGGACTGGGAATTCACCCCTCCACTTT; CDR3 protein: CASSDGTGNSPLHF
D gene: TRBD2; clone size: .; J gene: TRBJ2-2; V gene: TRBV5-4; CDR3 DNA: TGTGCCAGCAGCTCGACTAGCGCGAACACCGGGGAGCTGTTTTTT; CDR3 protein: CASSSTSANTGELFF
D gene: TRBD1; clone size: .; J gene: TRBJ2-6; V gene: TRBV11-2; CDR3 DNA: TGTGCCAGCATCCACGACAGGGCTGGGGCCAACGTCCTGACTTTC; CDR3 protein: CASIHDRAGANVLTF
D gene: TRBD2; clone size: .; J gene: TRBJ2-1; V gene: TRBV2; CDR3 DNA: TGTGCCACCAGCGGGAGGGCCTGGAATGAGCAGTTCTTC; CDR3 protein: CATSGRAWNEQFF
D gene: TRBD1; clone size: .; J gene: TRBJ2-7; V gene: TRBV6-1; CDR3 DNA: TGTGCCAGCAGTGAATCAGACAGGGCATCCTACGAGCAGTACTTC; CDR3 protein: CASSESDRASYEQYF
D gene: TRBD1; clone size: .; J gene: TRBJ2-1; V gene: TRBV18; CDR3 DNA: TGTGCCAGCTCACCCCGGACAGGGGGAGGCAATGAGCAGTTCTTC; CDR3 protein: CASSPRTGGGNEQFF
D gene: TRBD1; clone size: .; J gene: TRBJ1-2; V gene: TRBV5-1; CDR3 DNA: TGCGCCAGCAGCTTGGGACAGGGAAACTATGGCTACACCTTC; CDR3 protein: CASSLGQGNYGYTF
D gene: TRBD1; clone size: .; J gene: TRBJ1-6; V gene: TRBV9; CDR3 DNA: TGTGCCAGCAGCGCCGACAGGGGCGCGGGCTCACCCCTCCACTTT; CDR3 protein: CASSADRGAGSPLHF
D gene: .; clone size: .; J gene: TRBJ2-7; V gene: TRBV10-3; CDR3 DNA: TGTGCCATCAAAGACAGGACCTACGAGCAGTACTTC; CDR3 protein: CAIKDRTYEQYF
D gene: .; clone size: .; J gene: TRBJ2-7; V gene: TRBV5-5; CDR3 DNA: TGTGCCAGCAGATTGGGGGCGCAGTCGCCCTACGAGCAGTACTTC; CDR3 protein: CASRLGAQSPYEQYF
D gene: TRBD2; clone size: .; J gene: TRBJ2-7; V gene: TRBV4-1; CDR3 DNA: TGCGCCAGCAGCCCACACCTGACTAGCGCGGGGTCCTACGAGCAGTACTTC; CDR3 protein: CASSPHLTSAGSYEQYF
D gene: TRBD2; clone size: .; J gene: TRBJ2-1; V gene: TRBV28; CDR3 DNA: TGTGCCAGCAGTTTAAGTGGACTAGCGGGGCGGGGGCAGTTCTTC; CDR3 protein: CASSLSGLAGRGQFF
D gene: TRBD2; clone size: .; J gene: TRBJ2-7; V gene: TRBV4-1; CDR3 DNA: TGCGCCAGCAGCCAGCCGACTAGCGGGTTCTACGAGCAGTACTTC; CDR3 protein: CASSQPTSGFYEQYF
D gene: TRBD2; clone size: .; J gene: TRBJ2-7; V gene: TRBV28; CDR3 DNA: TGTGCCAGCAGTTTAGGGGGGGGAGAGCAGTACTTC; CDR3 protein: CASSLGGGEQYF
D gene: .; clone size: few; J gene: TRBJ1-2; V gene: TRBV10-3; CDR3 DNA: TGTGCCATCAGTGAGGGGGAGTATGGCTACACCTTC; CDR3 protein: CAISEGEYGYTF
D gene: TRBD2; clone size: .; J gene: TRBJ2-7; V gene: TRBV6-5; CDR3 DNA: TGTGCCAGCAGTTACGCCCTTGGACTAGCGGACTACGAGCAGTACTTC; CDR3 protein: CASSYALGLADYEQYF
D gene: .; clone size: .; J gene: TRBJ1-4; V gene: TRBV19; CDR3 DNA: TGTGCCAGTAGTACAGCCTCGGGAGCAAGGGGAAAACTGTTTTTT; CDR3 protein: CASSTASGARGKLFF
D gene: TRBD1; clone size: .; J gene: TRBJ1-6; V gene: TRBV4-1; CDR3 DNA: TGCGCCAGCAGTCTCGGACAGGGAGCAAATAATTCACCCCTCCACTTT; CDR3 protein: CASSLGQGANNSPLHF
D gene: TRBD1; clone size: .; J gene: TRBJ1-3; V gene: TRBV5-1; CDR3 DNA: TGCGCCAGCAGGTTGGACAGGGGCTCTGGAAACACCATATATTTT; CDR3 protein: CASRLDRGSGNTIYF
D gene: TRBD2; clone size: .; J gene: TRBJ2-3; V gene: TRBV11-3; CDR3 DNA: TGTGCCAGCAGCGGCGGGGGTTTGGGGACGCAGTATTTT; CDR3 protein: CASSGGGLGTQYF
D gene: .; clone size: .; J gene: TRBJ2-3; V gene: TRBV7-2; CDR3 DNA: TGTGCCAGCAGCGAACTTAGGGGTAGCCTCCCAGATACGCAGTATTTT; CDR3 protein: CASSELRGSLPDTQYF
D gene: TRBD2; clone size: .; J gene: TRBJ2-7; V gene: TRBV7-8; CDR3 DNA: TGTGCCAGCAGCTCCCTTAGCGGGCCTAGCTCCTACGAGCAGTACTTC; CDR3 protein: CASSSLSGPSSYEQYF
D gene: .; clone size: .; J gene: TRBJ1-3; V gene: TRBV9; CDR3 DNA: TGTGCCAGCAGCGTAAGGGGCAGGAATGGGTCCATATATTTT; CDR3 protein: CASSVRGRNGSIYF
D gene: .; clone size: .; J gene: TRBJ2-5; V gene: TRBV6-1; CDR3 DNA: TGTGCCACCGAAGGGGCCTGGTACCAGTACTTC; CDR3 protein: CATEGAWYQYF
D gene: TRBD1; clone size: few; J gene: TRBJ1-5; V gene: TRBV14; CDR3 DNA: TGTGCCAGCAGCCGGACAGGGAATCAGCCCCAGCATTTT; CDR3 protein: CASSRTGNQPQHF
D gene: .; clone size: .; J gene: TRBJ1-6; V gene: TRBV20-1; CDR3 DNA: TGCAGTGCTAGTCCAGATTCACCCCTCCACTTT; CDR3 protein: CSASPDSPLHF
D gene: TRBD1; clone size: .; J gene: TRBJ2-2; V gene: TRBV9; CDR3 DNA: TGTGCCAGCAGCGTAGGATTGAACAGGGGGCGAAACACCGGGGAGCTGTTTTTT; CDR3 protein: CASSVGLNRGRNTGELFF
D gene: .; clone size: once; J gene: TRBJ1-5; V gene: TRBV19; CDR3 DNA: TGTGCCAGTAGTATAGTCCAGCAGCCCCAGCATTTT; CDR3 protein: CASSIVQQPQHF
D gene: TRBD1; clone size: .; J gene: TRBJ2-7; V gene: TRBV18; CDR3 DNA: TGTGTCAGCTCGGACAGGGGGCCTACCTACGAGCAGTACTTC; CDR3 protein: CVSSDRGPTYEQYF
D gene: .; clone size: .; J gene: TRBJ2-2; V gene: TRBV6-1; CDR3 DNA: TGTGCCACGCCGGGACTTCGGTACACCGGGGAGCTGTTTTTT; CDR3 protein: CATPGLRYTGELFF
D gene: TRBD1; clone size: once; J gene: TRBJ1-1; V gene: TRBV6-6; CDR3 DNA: TGTGCCAGCAGTTCTACGGACAGGGGGGATAGCACTGAAGCTTTCTTT; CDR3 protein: CASSSTDRGDSTEAFF
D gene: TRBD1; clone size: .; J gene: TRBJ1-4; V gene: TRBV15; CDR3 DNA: TGTGCCACCAGCAGATGGACCCGCGCCGGGACAGGGGGTCGTGGTAATGAAAAACTGTTTTTT; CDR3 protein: CATSRWTRAGTGGRGNEKLFF